The 27 T cell receptor beta chains listed next were all sequenced from one sample in a study of blood T cell repertoires in COVID-19. TCRdb keeps only in-frame clones here, not all; method: immunoSEQ multiplex PCR. Of fewer than 100,000 clones listed, around 90% are singletons. Sequenced material: peripheral blood. Source of these receptors: a woman aged 80 or over with acute or convalescent COVID-19.

V usage is TRBV9 and J usage is TRBJ1-6; D is ambiguous. The CDR3 has 15 residues. Per germline, CDR1 SGDLS and CDR2 YYNGEE. V was shortened by 3 bases and J by 0 bases, with 7 bases between the two germline ends. The CDR3 DNA follows: TGTGCCAGCAGCGAAACAGACTCCTATAATTCACCCCTCCACTTT. Its translation: CASSETDSYNSPLHF.

This rearrangement joins TRBV3-1 (or the pseudogene TRBV3-2) to TRBJ2-7; TRBD2 matches at 9 bases. The CDR3 extends over 17 amino acids. Germline V CDR1 and CDR2: LGHDT, YNNKEL (reference sequence). The V gene end was trimmed by 0 bases and the J gene end by 3 bases; junction bases not matched to a gene: 9. CDR3 sequence: CASSQDYTSGLDYEQYF. DNA for the CDR3: TGTGCCAGCAGCCAAGATTACACTAGCGGGCTAGACTACGAGCAGTACTTC.

In its sample, this clone was seen once. This rearrangement joins TRBV20-1 to TRBJ2-1; 11 bases match TRBD2. CDR3 length: 12 amino acids. The germline CDR1 and CDR2 sequences are DFQATT and SNEGSKA (reference sequence). V lost 3 bases to trimming and J lost 12 bases; unmatched junction nucleotides: 4. CDR3 nucleotide sequence: TGCAGTGCTAGTGCTAGCGGGGGGAGGCAGTTCTTC. Translated: CSASASGGRQFF.

The rearrangement uses TRBV11-2 and TRBJ1-5; 10 nucleotides align to TRBD1. V lost 3 bases to trimming and J lost 7 bases; unmatched junction nucleotides: 6. The CDR3 spans 15 residues. Germline CDR1 SGHAT, CDR2 FQNNGV. The CDR3 coding sequence is TGTGCCAGCAGCTTGGGACAGGGGCAAGGACAGCCCCAGCATTTT. It codes for CASSLGQGQGQPQHF.

The chain combines TRBV5-5 with TRBJ2-1; possible D gene TRBD2, 7 bases. The germline CDR1 and CDR2 sequences are SGHKS and YYEKEE (reference sequence). Deletions cut 4 bases from V and 5 bases from J, with 22 bases between. This CDR3 contains 17 residues. The CDR3 spells CASSPGWGGRDDNEQFF. The CDR3 DNA reads TGTGCCAGCAGCCCCGGGTGGGGGGGGCGCGATGACAATGAGCAGTTCTTC.

This clone was seen once. The rearrangement links TRBV18 to TRBJ2-7, with TRBD1 identical over 9 bases. The CDR3 is 15 residues long. With 2 bases clipped from V and 5 bases from J, the junction kept 7 bases outside the gene matches. CDR1 and CDR2 from the germline V gene are KGHSH and LQKENI. The CDR3 DNA is TGTGCCAGCTCACCAGGGACAGGGATGCCCCACGAGCAGTACTTC. Amino acid sequence: CASSPGTGMPHEQYF. The variable domain in full, with the rest retrieved from reference TRBV18 and TRBJ2-7, is NAGVMQNPRHLVRRRGQEARLRCSPMKGHSHVYWYRQLPEEGLKFMVYLQKENIIDESGMPKERFSAEFPKEGPSILRIQQVVRGDSAAYFCASSPGTGMPHEQYFGPGTRLTVT.

This chain connects TRBV11-3 to TRBJ2-1, with D hard to call. Germline V lookup: CDR1 SGHNT, CDR2 YENEEA. The CDR3 has 14 residues. V gave up 0 bases and J gave up 2 bases, with 5 bases separating them. The CDR3 bases are TGTGCCAGCAGCTTAGATAGTCCCTACAATGAGCAGTTCTTC. This codes for CASSLDSPYNEQFF.

This chain connects TRBV7-7 to TRBJ2-2, with a possible D match to TRBD1 (6 bases). The CDR3 length is 13 residues. Germline V lookup: CDR1 SSHAT, CDR2 FNYEAQ (reference sequence). V gave up 5 bases and J gave up 4 bases, with 8 bases separating them. CDR3 bases: TGTGCCAGCAGCACACAGGGCACCGGGGAGCTGTTTTTT. Its protein is CASSTQGTGELFF.

The V gene is TRBV2, the J gene TRBJ2-1, with D tentatively TRBD1 (6 bases). In germline, CDR1 is SNHLY, CDR2 FYNNEI. V shed 6 bases and J shed 6 bases, with 12 bases lying between them. The CDR3 is made up of 13 amino acids. CDR3 nucleotide sequence: TGTGCCAGCAGGGGGACAAGACTCAATGAGCAGTTCTTC. Its protein product is CASRGTRLNEQFF.

J is TRBJ1-6 and V is TRBV4-3, with 7 bases that match TRBD1. Germline V gene sequence: CDR1 LGHNA, CDR2 YSLEER. The CDR3 is 15 residues long. The V segment lost 1 base and the J segment 9 bases; nucleotides outside the gene matches: 6. The CDR3 protein is CASSQVKGATSPLHF. CDR3 nucleotides: TGCGCCAGCAGCCAAGTGAAGGGGGCGACTTCACCCCTCCACTTT.

The V gene is TRBV5-4, the J gene TRBJ2-2; the match to TRBD2 covers 9 bases. CDR1 is SGHNT, CDR2 YYREEE, per germline (reference sequence). V was pared by 1 base and J by 3 bases, with 4 bases of the junction left unmatched. The CDR3 runs to 16 residues. DNA of the CDR3: TGTGCCAGCAGCTTGCAGCGGGGGGCGGACACCGGGGAGCTGTTTTTT. Translation gives CASSLQRGADTGELFF.

This clone occurred once. The chain carries TRBV20-1 and TRBJ2-1; D call uncertain. CDR1 and CDR2 from the germline V gene are DFQATT and SNEGSKA (reference sequence). V was trimmed by 1 base and J by 5 bases, leaving 3 bases between them. There are 11 residues in the CDR3. DNA of the CDR3: TGCAGTGCTAGAGGCGACAATGAGCAGTTCTTC. It is translated as CSARGDNEQFF.

The rearrangement uses TRBV7-3 and TRBJ2-2; maybe TRBD2 (6 bases). The CDR3 contains 13 residues. Trimming removed 5 bases at V and 5 bases at J, with 9 bases between. The germline gives CDR1 SGHTA, CDR2 FQGTGA. CDR3 sequence reads: CASSPSVTGELFF. For the CDR3, the DNA is TGTGCCAGCAGCCCTAGCGTTACCGGGGAGCTGTTTTTT.

This sequence joins TRBV27 and TRBJ1-2, with D hard to call. The CDR3 extends over 13 amino acids. Germline V gene data show CDR1 as MNHEY and CDR2 as SMNVEV (reference sequence). V lost 1 base to trimming and J lost 5 bases, with 8 bases between them. The CDR3 loop is CASSLLSGYGYTF. CDR3 nucleotides: TGTGCCAGCAGTTTATTGTCGGGGTATGGCTACACCTTC.

This clone was counted once. V and J are TRBV7-9 and TRBJ1-3, with 10 bases identical to TRBD1. The CDR3 extends over 16 amino acids. Trimming cost V 7 bases and J 3 bases; bases outside gene matches: 9. Germline V gives CDR1 SEHNR, CDR2 FQNEAQ (reference sequence). DNA for the CDR3: TGTGCCAGCACCACGGGACAGGGGTCGGGTGGAAACACCATATATTTT. Its protein product is CASTTGQGSGGNTIYF.

The J gene is TRBJ2-3, the V gene TRBV11-2; D is ambiguous. The V end lost 1 base, the J end lost 6 bases, and 2 bases lay between the germline ends. The CDR3 has 11 residues. Looked up from germline, CDR1 is SGHAT and CDR2 is FQNNGV. The CDR3 sequence: CASSLADTQYF. Here the CDR3 DNA reads TGTGCCAGCAGCTTAGCGGATACGCAGTATTTT.

This clone was observed a handful of times. V is TRBV11-2 and J is TRBJ2-1, with a tentative D call TRBD2 (6 bases). Per the germline V gene, CDR1 is SGHAT and CDR2 is FQNNGV. This CDR3 comprises 14 residues. Between the trimmed V and J ends, which lost 3 bases and 3 bases, there was a span of 9 bases. CDR3 bases: TGTGCCAGCAGCTTCGGCGGGGACTACAATGAGCAGTTCTTC. It is translated as CASSFGGDYNEQFF.

The rearrangement joins TRBV24-1 to TRBJ2-2; possibly TRBD2 for D (5 bases). The CDR3 consists of 14 residues. The V and J ends lost 7 bases and 2 bases respectively, with 10 bases between them. Germline V gene sequence: CDR1 KGHDR, CDR2 SFDVKD. CDR3 sequence reads: CATSNGVNTGELFF. The CDR3 DNA follows: TGTGCCACCAGCAACGGGGTAAACACCGGGGAGCTGTTTTTT.

V gene TRBV5-1 combines with J gene TRBJ2-5; 16 nucleotides agree with TRBD2. Germline V gene sequence: CDR1 SGHRS, CDR2 YFSETQ. This CDR3 region has 18 residues. V shed 2 bases and J 4 bases; nucleotides not matched to a gene: 8. CDR3 protein: CASSFPGTSGRDRETQYF. The CDR3 nucleotides read TGCGCCAGCAGCTTCCCCGGGACTAGCGGGAGGGATCGAGAGACCCAGTACTTC.

The chain carries TRBV5-1 and TRBJ2-1, with TRBD2 matching over 7 bases. The V gene end was trimmed by 0 bases and the J gene end by 4 bases; junction bases not matched to a gene: 7. This CDR3 contains 16 residues. CDR1 and CDR2 (germline): SGHRS, YFSETQ. This chain's CDR3 is CASSLEASGRYNEQFF. The CDR3 nucleotides read TGCGCCAGCAGCTTGGAGGCTAGCGGAAGATACAATGAGCAGTTCTTC. The full variable domain, with the rest looked up from reference TRBV5-1 and TRBJ2-1, is KAGVTQTPRYLIKTRGQQVTLSCSPISGHRSVSWYQQTPGQGLQFLFEYFSETQRNKGNFPGRFSGRQFSNSRSEMNVSTLELGDSALYLCASSLEASGRYNEQFFGPGTRLTVL.

In DNA form, the CDR3 reads TGTGCCATCTTCAGGGACAGGCCCCTACAAGAGACCCAGTACTTC. It specifies CAIFRDRPLQETQYF. J is TRBJ2-5 and V is TRBV6-5; TRBD1 matches at 8 bases. Trimming at V came to 10 bases and at J to 2 bases, leaving 12 bases not matched to a gene. This CDR3 has 15 residues. Germline V CDR1 and CDR2: MNHEY, SVGAGI.

The chain has TRBV10-3 and TRBJ2-3; 8 nucleotides match TRBD1. J lost 4 bases, V lost 3 bases, and 6 bases had no gene match. Germline V CDR1 and CDR2: ENHRY, SYGVKD. CDR3 length: 15 residues. CDR3 amino acids: CAISDRTGTADTQYF. In DNA, the CDR3 is TGTGCCATCAGTGATCGGACAGGGACCGCAGATACGCAGTATTTT.

The chain uses TRBV7-2 and TRBJ1-2; TRBD1 is a possible D gene (5 bases). With 4 bases removed from V and 8 bases from J, the gap between germline ends came to 17 bases. Germline V gene data show CDR1 as SGHTA and CDR2 as FQGNSA. There are 14 residues in the CDR3. The CDR3 bases are TGTGCCAGCAGCTCGGACATGATTCGACAGGGCTACACCTTC. It translates to CASSSDMIRQGYTF.

V usage is TRBV2 and J usage is TRBJ1-2; 9 nucleotides agree with TRBD1. The germline V gene encodes CDR1 SNHLY and CDR2 FYNNEI. V shed 8 bases, J shed 7 bases, and the junction held 14 bases outside the gene matches. The CDR3 spans 15 residues. The CDR3 DNA follows: TGTGCCAGCGCCGCCCCGGGACAGGGAGTTGCTGGCTACACCTTC. Translation gives CASAAPGQGVAGYTF.

J is TRBJ2-1 and V is TRBV12-2; the table's D call, TRBD2, has no DNA check behind it. TRBV12-2 is labeled a pseudogene. The CDR3 loop spans 16 amino acids. CDR3 nucleotide sequence: TGTGCAAGTCGCCAAGGGCTAGCGGGAGTTTTTTTATTCTCGCTCTTC. This codes for CASRQGLAGVFLFSLF.

V usage is TRBV5-5 and J usage is TRBJ1-5; TRBD1 might be the D (5 bases). With 0 bases removed from V and 4 bases from J, the gap between germline ends came to 11 bases. The germline V gene encodes CDR1 SGHKS and CDR2 YYEKEE (reference sequence). This CDR3 has 15 residues. The CDR3 is CASSLARVRNQPQHF. CDR3 DNA: TGTGCCAGCAGCTTGGCCAGGGTCCGAAATCAGCCCCAGCATTTT.

The CDR3 DNA follows: TGTGCCAGCAGTGAGAGCTGGGGAAACACCATATATTTT. This gives the protein CASSESWGNTIYF. The chain recombines TRBV6-1 with TRBJ1-3; D not certain. The V end lost 3 bases, the J end lost 4 bases, and 7 bases lay between the germline ends. This CDR3 contains 13 residues. Per germline, CDR1 MNHNS and CDR2 SASEGT.